This TCR beta chain was identified during a study of T cells in Graves' hyperthyroidism and ophthalmopathy. Findings and caveats of the study: Model-based prediction identified ophthalmopathy a median about 6 months prior to its onset. From stable hyperthyroidism, ophthalmopathy was separated by a 13 V-J model.

This clonotype was recorded once. Its antigen is not known. TCR beta CDR3 region amplification was performed from RNA transcripts. Primed by the HTBI set, a first-round RT-PCR was run on the TCR CDR3. One entry per CDR3 protein, called by TCRdb with MiXCR from the multiplex PCR reads. The sample lists around 300,000 distinct CDR3 sequences; approximately 23% were seen once. Sample: blood. This receptor was identified in a man in his thirties or forties with Graves' ophthalmopathy.

The CDR3 DNA reads as TGTGCCAGCAGAGTTCAGCTCACACACACCGGGGAGCTGTTTTTT. Its protein is CASRVQLTHTGELFF. The rearrangement joins TRBV2 to TRBJ2-2; D remains unclear. The CDR3 totals 15 residues. CDR1 is SNHLY, CDR2 FYNNEI, per germline. Trimming took off 6 bases at V and 3 bases at J, with 14 bases between the two ends.